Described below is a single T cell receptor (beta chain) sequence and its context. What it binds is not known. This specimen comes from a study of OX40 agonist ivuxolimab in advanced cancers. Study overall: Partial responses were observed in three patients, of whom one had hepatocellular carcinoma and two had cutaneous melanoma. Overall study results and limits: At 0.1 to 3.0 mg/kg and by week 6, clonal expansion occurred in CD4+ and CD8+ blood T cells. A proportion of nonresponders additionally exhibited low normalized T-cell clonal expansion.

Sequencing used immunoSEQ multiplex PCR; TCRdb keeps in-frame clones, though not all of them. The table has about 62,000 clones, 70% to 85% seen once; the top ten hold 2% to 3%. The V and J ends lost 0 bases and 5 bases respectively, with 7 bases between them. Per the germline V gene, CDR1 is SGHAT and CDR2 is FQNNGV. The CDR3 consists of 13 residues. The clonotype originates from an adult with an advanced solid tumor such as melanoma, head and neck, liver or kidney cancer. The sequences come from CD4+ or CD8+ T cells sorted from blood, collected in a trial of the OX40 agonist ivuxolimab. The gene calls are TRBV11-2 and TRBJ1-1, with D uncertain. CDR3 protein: CASSLDLGTEAFF. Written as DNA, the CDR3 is TGTGCCAGCAGCTTAGATCTAGGGACTGAAGCTTTCTTT.